These T cell receptor beta chains were read from a single sample in a study of T cell responses to AZD1222 COVID-19 vaccine. Some clones are missing from TCRdb's copy, which holds only in-frame ones; the method was immunoSEQ multiplex PCR. The table includes 100,000 to 150,000 clones, roughly nine tenths detected once. Specimen: peripheral blood, collected on day 0 of AZD1222 vaccination. The source of these receptors is an adult in good health. Both conserved end residues are part of each CDR3. The D gene is left open where the match is weak. Clone size is given for some rows only: seen once, a few or many times, or a class if the clone is expanded.

>NA|once|15|TRBJ1-5|TRBV19
TGTGCCAGTAGATCTGGGGAGTTTAGCAATCAGCCCCAGCATTTT
CASRSGEFSNQPQHF
>TRBD1|few|15|TRBJ2-7|TRBV18
TGTGCCAGCTCACCTCCCGGACAGGGAAATACCGAGCAGTACTTC
CASSPPGQGNTEQYF
>TRBD2|NA|15|TRBJ2-7|TRBV28
TGTGCCAGCAGTTTCCTAGCGGGGAGCTCCTACGAGCAGTACTTC
CASSFLAGSSYEQYF
>TRBD2|NA|16|TRBJ2-1|TRBV13
TGTGCCAGCAGCCGTCGGGCTAGCGGGACCCTTGAGGAGCAGTTCTTC
CASSRRASGTLEEQFF
>NA|NA|14|TRBJ1-2|TRBV5-6
TGTGCCAGCAGCCCAACCGGGGGAGTCGGGGGCTACACCTTC
CASSPTGGVGGYTF
>NA|NA|14|TRBJ1-1|TRBV7-3
TGTGCCAGCAGCTTATATGGGGGAAACACTGAAGCTTTCTTT
CASSLYGGNTEAFF
>NA|once|12|TRBJ2-3|TRBV7-3
TGTGCCAGCAGCTTAACGGCAGATACGCAGTATTTT
CASSLTADTQYF
>NA|NA|13|TRBJ2-1|TRBV6-1
TGTGCCAGCAGTGAGAGCTCCTACAATGAGCAGTTCTTC
CASSESSYNEQFF
>NA|NA|13|TRBJ2-1|TRBV7-2
TGTGCCAGCAGCTTAGTCCGGAACAATGAGCAGTTCTTC
CASSLVRNNEQFF
>NA|NA|13|TRBJ2-4|TRBV7-9
TGTGCCAGCAGCCCAAGGGGCCGAGATGTTCAGTACTTC
CASSPRGRDVQYF
>TRBD1|NA|15|TRBJ2-3|TRBV24-1
TGTGCCACCAGTGGCTTAAGACAGGGCCCAGATACGCAGTATTTT
CATSGLRQGPDTQYF
>TRBD2|NA|19|TRBJ2-7|TRBV5-1
TGCGCCAGCAGACCCGGGACTAGCGGGATGTCGGCCGGCTCCTACGAGCAGTACTTC
CASRPGTSGMSAGSYEQYF
>NA|NA|14|TRBJ2-2|TRBV9
TGTGCCAGCAGCGTCGGAGGAGCGACCGGGGAGCTGTTTTTT
CASSVGGATGELFF
>NA|NA|12|TRBJ1-1|TRBV12-3/TRBV12-4
TGTGCCAGCAGTGTGGATGAGGGGCCAGCTTTCTTT
CASSVDEGPAFF
>TRBD1|NA|15|TRBJ2-7|TRBV28
TGTGCCAGCAGTTTATTAACAGGGGGCGGCTACGAGCAGTACTTC
CASSLLTGGGYEQYF
>NA|NA|13|TRBJ2-3|TRBV24-1
TGTGCCACCAGCGAGGACTTTAGCGATACGCAGTATTTT
CATSEDFSDTQYF
>NA|NA|12|TRBJ2-2|TRBV6-5
TGTGCCAGCAGTTACTTACCCGGGGAGCTGTTTTTT
CASSYLPGELFF
>NA|NA|15|TRBJ2-2|TRBV5-1
TGCGCCAGCAGCCCCGACAGGTCCAGCACCGGGGAGCTGTTTTTT
CASSPDRSSTGELFF
>TRBD1|NA|17|TRBJ2-3|TRBV27
TGTGCCAGCAGTTCCCCGACAGGGGCGCGGGACACAGATACGCAGTATTTT
CASSSPTGARDTDTQYF
>TRBD1|NA|13|TRBJ1-1|TRBV30
TGTGCCTGGACTCTGGCAGGGGGAACTGAAGCTTTCTTT
CAWTLAGGTEAFF
>TRBD1|NA|14|TRBJ2-7|TRBV28
TGTGCCAGCAGTGTAGGGACAGGGGTATACGAGCAGTACTTC
CASSVGTGVYEQYF
>NA|NA|15|TRBJ2-5|TRBV5-1
TGCGCCAGCAGCTTGGCTCACGCCGCGGGAGAGACCCAGTACTTC
CASSLAHAAGETQYF
>NA|NA|14|TRBJ2-7|TRBV18
TGTGCCAGCTCACCACTTGGGGGCGCGGACGAGCAGTACTTC
CASSPLGGADEQYF
>NA|NA|15|TRBJ1-1|TRBV30
TGTGCCTGGGCTCAGGGACTGCTAAGGAACACTGAAGCTTTCTTT
CAWAQGLLRNTEAFF
>TRBD2|NA|18|TRBJ2-1|TRBV24-1
TGTGCCACCAGTGATTTAGGCTCGGCGGGAGGCCCCGTGGGGGAGCAGTTCTTC
CATSDLGSAGGPVGEQFF
>NA|NA|16|TRBJ2-5|TRBV7-2
TGTGCCAGCAGCTTAGGTGGGACGATTAAGCGGGAGACCCAGTACTTC
CASSLGGTIKRETQYF
>TRBD1|NA|18|TRBJ1-5|TRBV6-1
TGTGCCAGCAGTGACAGTCTTTCGGACAGGGGGCGAAGTCAGCCCCAGCATTTT
CASSDSLSDRGRSQPQHF
>TRBD2|once|14|TRBJ2-1|TRBV27
TGTGCCAGCAGGACTAGCGGGAGCTACAATGAGCAGTTCTTC
CASRTSGSYNEQFF
>NA|NA|12|TRBJ2-7|TRBV7-3
TGTGCCAGCAGCTTAGGAGACGGTAAACAGTACTTC
CASSLGDGKQYF
>NA|NA|13|TRBJ1-1|TRBV7-8
TGTGCCAGCAGCTATGAGGAGCGGACGGGAGCTTTCTTT
CASSYEERTGAFF
>NA|NA|14|TRBJ2-7|TRBV5-4
TGTGCCAGCAGCTTGGGACTAGAAACCTACGAGCAGTACTTC
CASSLGLETYEQYF
>NA|once|12|TRBJ1-2|TRBV7-9
TGTGCCAGCAGCTTAGCAGGGCGAGGCTACACCTTC
CASSLAGRGYTF
>NA|NA|13|TRBJ1-1|TRBV12-3/TRBV12-4
TGTGCCAGCAGCCTACAGGGAGGGGCTGAAGCTTTCTTT
CASSLQGGAEAFF
>TRBD1|NA|17|TRBJ2-5|TRBV3-1/TRBV3-2
TGTGCCAGCAGCTCCTCGCTGGGGACAGGGGGCCGGGGGACCCAGTACTTC
CASSSSLGTGGRGTQYF
>NA|NA|14|TRBJ1-5|TRBV24-1
TGTGCCACCAGTGAAAAGGGAAGCAATCAGCCCCAGCATTTT
CATSEKGSNQPQHF
>TRBD1|NA|13|TRBJ1-6|TRBV6-5
TGTGCCATCAGGACAGGGGAGGGTTCACCCCTCCACTTT
CAIRTGEGSPLHF
>NA|NA|15|TRBJ1-6|TRBV2
TGTGCCAGCAGTGAGGGGGGGACGCTGAGGTCACCCCTCCACTTT
CASSEGGTLRSPLHF
>NA|NA|15|TRBJ2-1|TRBV7-2
TGTGCCAGCAGCTTAACATTTAACTCCTACAATGAGCAGTTCTTC
CASSLTFNSYNEQFF
>TRBD2|NA|15|TRBJ2-7|TRBV7-2
TGTGCCAGCAGCTTAGCGCCGGGGACTAAGCACGAGCAGTACTTC
CASSLAPGTKHEQYF
>NA|NA|16|TRBJ1-1|TRBV28
TGTGCCAGCAGTTTATTCTGGGAGACTCTTTCCACTGAAGCTTTCTTT
CASSLFWETLSTEAFF
>NA|NA|12|TRBJ1-1|TRBV7-2
TGTGCCAGCAGTTTCATGAACACTGAAGCTTTCTTT
CASSFMNTEAFF
>TRBD2|NA|14|TRBJ2-1|TRBV29-1
TGCAGCGTTGAAGGGCGGGGGGCCGTAAATGAGCAGTTCTTC
CSVEGRGAVNEQFF
>NA|NA|14|TRBJ2-2|TRBV6-5
TGTGCCAGCAGTATTACCCAAGGGTCCGGGGAGCTGTTTTTT
CASSITQGSGELFF
>TRBD1|NA|14|TRBJ1-5|TRBV28
TGTGCCAGCAGTCCGGGACAGTTCCGGGGGCCCCAGCATTTT
CASSPGQFRGPQHF
>NA|NA|15|TRBJ1-5|TRBV27
TGTGCCAGCAGTCCGTCGGGGGTTCGGAATCAGCCCCAGCATTTT
CASSPSGVRNQPQHF
>NA|NA|13|TRBJ2-3|TRBV7-2
TGTGCCAGCAGACTAGGGTACACAGATACGCAGTATTTT
CASRLGYTDTQYF
>TRBD1|NA|17|TRBJ2-1|TRBV5-1
TGCGCCAGCAGCTTGGGTTATGGGACAGGGGGGAAGGATGAGCAGTTCTTC
CASSLGYGTGGKDEQFF
>NA|few|16|TRBJ1-5|TRBV19
TGTGCCAGTAGTATTTCTAGTGGGACGAGAGGACAGCCCCAGCATTTT
CASSISSGTRGQPQHF
>NA|few|14|TRBJ1-5|TRBV28
TGTGCCAGCAGTTTGGGGGGGGGCAATCAGCCCCAGCATTTT
CASSLGGGNQPQHF